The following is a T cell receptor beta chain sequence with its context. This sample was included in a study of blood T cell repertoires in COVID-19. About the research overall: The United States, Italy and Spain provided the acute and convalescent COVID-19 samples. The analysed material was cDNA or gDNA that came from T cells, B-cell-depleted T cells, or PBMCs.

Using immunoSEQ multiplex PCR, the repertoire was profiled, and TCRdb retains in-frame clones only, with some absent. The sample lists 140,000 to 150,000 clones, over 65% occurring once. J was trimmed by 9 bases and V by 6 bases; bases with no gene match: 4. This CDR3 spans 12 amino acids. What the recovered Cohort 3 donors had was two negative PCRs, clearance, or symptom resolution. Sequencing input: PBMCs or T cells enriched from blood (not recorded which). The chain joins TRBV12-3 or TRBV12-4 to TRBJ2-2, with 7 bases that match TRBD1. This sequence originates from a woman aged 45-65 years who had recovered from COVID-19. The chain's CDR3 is CASSSQGRELFF. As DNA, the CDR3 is TGTGCCAGCAGCTCACAGGGGAGGGAGCTGTTTTTT.